This section outlines one T cell receptor (beta chain) sequence together with its context. TCRdb re-called the RT-PCR reads with MiXCR, one entry per CDR3 protein. The data hold roughly 290,000 distinct CDR3 sequences, with 21% observed a single time. This sample stems from a study of response to subunit inactivated influenza vaccine. The V end was cut by 5 bases, the J end by 3 bases, with 16 bases between. In germline, CDR1 is MDHEN, CDR2 SYDVKM. The CDR3 is 15 residues long. The sample was PBMCs from blood, taken less than 22 months after vaccination. The clonotype comes from a man aged 50 to 69 who received an inactivated influenza vaccine. The chain has TRBV28 and TRBJ2-5; D may be TRBD1 (6 bases). Here the CDR3 reads CASSPAGVGKETQYF. Here the CDR3 DNA reads TGTGCCAGCAGTCCCGCAGGGGTTGGGAAAGAGACCCAGTACTTC.